Below are 8 T cell receptor beta chains sequenced from a single sample in a study of OX40 agonist ivuxolimab in advanced cancers. Only in-frame clones appear in the TCRdb table, and some are missing; sequencing was by immunoSEQ multiplex PCR. The profile shows about 42,000 clones, more than 70% of them singletons. The source material was CD4+ or CD8+ T cells sorted from blood, sampled in a trial of the OX40 agonist ivuxolimab. These receptors came from an adult with an advanced solid tumor such as melanoma, head and neck, liver or kidney cancer.

This clone was counted a few times. V is TRBV19 and J is TRBJ1-1, with D perhaps matching TRBD1 (6 bases). The CDR3 totals 13 residues. Trimming took off 7 bases at V and 2 bases at J, with 11 bases between the two ends. The germline V gene has CDR1 LNHDA and CDR2 SQIVND (reference sequence). The CDR3 is CASNNRENTEAFF. The CDR3 DNA follows: TGTGCCAGTAACAACAGGGAAAACACTGAAGCTTTCTTT.

The chain couples TRBV27 to TRBJ2-5; D is ambiguous. Trimming stripped 3 bases from V and 5 bases from J, with 13 bases between. The germline gives CDR1 MNHEY, CDR2 SMNVEV (reference sequence). The CDR3 is 14 amino acids. In DNA, the CDR3 is TGTGCCAGCAGTTTTTTTGGGCGGCGGGAGACCCAGTACTTC. Translated: CASSFFGRRETQYF.

The V and J genes are TRBV7-3 and TRBJ2-1, with D possibly being TRBD1 (5 bases). Germline V gene lookup returns CDR1 SGHTA and CDR2 FQGTGA. The CDR3 runs 16 residues. Trimming took off 1 base at V and 5 bases at J, with 15 bases between the two ends. CDR3 DNA: TGTGCCAGCAGCTTAAATCTGGGGCAGGGAAACAATGAGCAGTTCTTC. It specifies CASSLNLGQGNNEQFF.

The chain joins TRBV6-6 to TRBJ2-4; no definite D call. Trimming pared 4 bases from V and 2 bases from J, leaving 9 bases between. The CDR3 extends over 14 amino acids. The V gene's germline CDR1 is MNHNY and CDR2 SVGAGI (reference sequence). CDR3 bases: TGTGCCAGCAGTTCATTATCATCCAAAAACATTCAGTACTTC. Translating gives CASSSLSSKNIQYF.

This chain links TRBV29-1 with TRBJ2-3, with 13 bases aligning to TRBD2. This CDR3 is 15 amino acids long. The germline gives CDR1 SQVTM, CDR2 ANQGSEA. Trimming cost V 5 bases and J 5 bases; bases outside gene matches: 7. The CDR3 sequence: CSVRKGTSGKDTQYF. As DNA, the CDR3 is TGCAGCGTTCGTAAAGGGACTAGCGGGAAAGATACGCAGTATTTT.

This clone has only a few counts. The chain couples TRBV27 to TRBJ2-1, with a weak D call TRBD1 (6 bases). CDR1 is MNHEY and CDR2 is SMNVEV in the germline V gene (reference sequence). The CDR3 contains 17 residues. With 6 bases removed from V and 6 bases from J, the gap between germline ends came to 24 bases. The CDR3 DNA sequence: TGTGCCAGCAGCATTACCCCCCCCAGGGGAATTACCAATGAGCAGTTCTTC. Translated, it gives CASSITPPRGITNEQFF.

With regard to this clone: A junction boundary mismatches the germline segment, possibly from a read error. The gene calls are TRBV28 and TRBJ1-4, with D maybe TRBD1 (6 bases). CDR1 is MDHEN and CDR2 is SYDVKM in the germline V gene. The CDR3 loop spans 14 amino acids. The CDR3 loop is CASRFRDTSEKLFF. The CDR3 bases are TGTGCCAGCCGTTTCCGGGACACTTCGGAAAAACTGTTTTTT.

This chain connects TRBV5-8 to TRBJ2-7; D gene unclear. The CDR3 is 18 residues long. Germline CDR1 is SGHTS and CDR2 is YDEGEE. Trimming left V 5 bases short and J 3 bases short, with 27 bases between. CDR3 region: CASRRPPANTGGYYEQYF. The CDR3 DNA reads as TGTGCCAGCAGGCGACCCCCGGCCAACACGGGTGGCTACTACGAGCAGTACTTC.